The 3 T cell receptor beta chains below were found in one sample sequenced in a study of radiation and T cells in renal cell carcinoma. The time point is: baseline pretreatment blood. Treatment meaning: 15 Gy SBRT to primary tumor, nephrectomy 4 weeks later. The protocol was immunoSEQ multiplex PCR, while the TCRdb copy is restricted to in-frame clones and leaves out a portion. The table has roughly 53,000 clones, around 83% seen once. Source: blood, taken from a patient whose treatment included radiotherapy and nephrectomy. The receptors come from a woman in her 70s with renal cell carcinoma.

The rearrangement joins TRBV29-1 to TRBJ2-7, with TRBD2 matching over 9 bases. The germline V gene encodes CDR1 SQVTM and CDR2 ANQGSEA. CDR3 length equals 14 residues. The ends lost 6 bases at V and 3 bases at J; junction bases unmatched: 9. The CDR3 loop is CSVGGLATNYEQYF. CDR3 sequence (DNA): TGCAGCGTAGGAGGACTAGCGACTAACTACGAGCAGTACTTC.

The rearrangement uses TRBV5-6 and TRBJ2-7, with 8 bases fitting TRBD1. Germline assignment: CDR1 SGHDT and CDR2 YYEEEE. V lost 7 bases to trimming and J lost 0 bases; unmatched junction nucleotides: 9. CDR3 length: 15 residues. CDR3 region: CASAGTGLFSYEQYF. In nucleotides, the CDR3 is TGTGCCAGCGCCGGGACAGGATTATTCTCCTACGAGCAGTACTTC.

J is TRBJ2-1 and V is TRBV5-1, with 11 bases aligning to TRBD2. V was clipped by 5 bases and J by 7 bases; unmatched bases: 5. The CDR3 is 14 residues long. Germline V gene sequence: CDR1 SGHRS, CDR2 YFSETQ. The CDR3 nucleotides read TGCGCCAGCAGTCTAGCGGGAGGACAGAATGAGCAGTTCTTC. It translates to CASSLAGGQNEQFF. The full variable domain, completed using reference TRBV5-1 and TRBJ2-1, is KAGVTQTPRYLIKTRGQQVTLSCSPISGHRSVSWYQQTPGQGLQFLFEYFSETQRNKGNFPGRFSGRQFSNSRSEMNVSTLELGDSALYLCASSLAGGQNEQFFGPGTRLTVL.